Listed below are T cell receptor beta chains from one sample, sequenced in a study of chemoradiotherapy in HPV16-positive cancers. TCRdb keeps only in-frame clones here, not all; method: immunoSEQ multiplex PCR. The sample has around 16,000 clones; around 77% are singletons. This material was collected from a patient who underwent chemoradiotherapy. All receptors derive from a human donor with HPV-associated anogenital cancer. CDR3s include the opening cysteine and the closing phenylalanine or tryptophan. Each record gives: CDR3 protein, CDR3 DNA, V gene, clone size, J gene, D gene. D genes are given only for firm matches. Clone size is stated in some rows and not others, as once, few, many or a class when expanded.

cdr3_aa: CASSSEGTTETQYF
cdr3_nt: TGTGCCAGCAGCTCGGAAGGGACAACGGAGACCCAGTACTTC
v_call: TRBV5-4
clone_size: NA
j_call: TRBJ2-5
d_call: NA

cdr3_aa: CASRPLGQGTPYEQYF
cdr3_nt: TGTGCCAGTAGGCCCCTCGGACAGGGTACCCCCTACGAGCAGTACTTC
v_call: TRBV27
clone_size: NA
j_call: TRBJ2-7
d_call: TRBD1

cdr3_aa: CASSGGQGGGNQPQHF
cdr3_nt: TGTGCCAGCAGTGGAGGACAGGGCGGTGGCAATCAGCCCCAGCATTTT
v_call: TRBV2
clone_size: few
j_call: TRBJ1-5
d_call: TRBD1

cdr3_aa: CASSLVGTSNEQFF
cdr3_nt: TGTGCCAGCAGCTTAGTGGGGACTAGCAATGAGCAGTTCTTC
v_call: TRBV11-3
clone_size: NA
j_call: TRBJ2-1
d_call: TRBD2

cdr3_aa: CASSSKSSYNEQFF
cdr3_nt: TGTGCCAGCAGTTCCAAAAGCTCCTACAATGAGCAGTTCTTC
v_call: TRBV6-6
clone_size: once
j_call: TRBJ2-1
d_call: NA

cdr3_aa: CASRLTGDDFGELFF
cdr3_nt: TGCGCCAGCCGATTGACAGGTGACGACTTTGGTGAACTGTTTTTT
v_call: TRBV5-1
clone_size: NA
j_call: TRBJ1-4
d_call: NA

cdr3_aa: CASSLMGQGANEQFF
cdr3_nt: TGTGCCAGCAGTTTAATGGGACAGGGGGCTAATGAGCAGTTCTTC
v_call: TRBV27
clone_size: once
j_call: TRBJ2-1
d_call: TRBD1

cdr3_aa: CASSPYEGGGEKLFF
cdr3_nt: TGCGCCAGCAGCCCGTACGAGGGGGGGGGTGAAAAACTGTTTTTT
v_call: TRBV4-1
clone_size: NA
j_call: TRBJ1-4
d_call: NA

cdr3_aa: CASSPRTGGSSNEKLFF
cdr3_nt: TGTGCCAGCAGCCCCCGGACAGGGGGGAGTTCTAATGAAAAACTGTTTTTT
v_call: TRBV5-6
clone_size: NA
j_call: TRBJ1-4
d_call: TRBD1

cdr3_aa: CASSPDQAPGSPLHF
cdr3_nt: TGTGCCAGCTCACCCGACCAGGCCCCGGGATCACCCCTCCACTTT
v_call: TRBV18
clone_size: few
j_call: TRBJ1-6
d_call: NA

cdr3_aa: CASSPYRESSYEQYF
cdr3_nt: TGTGCCAGTAGTCCTTACAGGGAGAGCTCCTACGAGCAGTACTTC
v_call: TRBV19
clone_size: NA
j_call: TRBJ2-7
d_call: NA

cdr3_aa: CASSLTSGGAFDTQYF
cdr3_nt: TGTGCCAGCAGCTTAACGAGCGGGGGGGCCTTCGATACGCAGTATTTT
v_call: TRBV7-3
clone_size: NA
j_call: TRBJ2-3
d_call: TRBD2

cdr3_aa: CASSPLGGHLSDTQYF
cdr3_nt: TGTGCCAGCAGTCCCCTAGGGGGGCATCTCTCCGATACGCAGTATTTT
v_call: TRBV7-3
clone_size: NA
j_call: TRBJ2-3
d_call: NA

cdr3_aa: CASSGDSYEQYF
cdr3_nt: TGTGCCAGCAGTGGGGACTCCTACGAGCAGTACTTC
v_call: TRBV13
clone_size: NA
j_call: TRBJ2-7
d_call: NA

cdr3_aa: CASSLFYNEQFF
cdr3_nt: TGCGCCAGCAGCTTGTTCTACAATGAGCAGTTCTTC
v_call: TRBV5-1
clone_size: few
j_call: TRBJ2-1
d_call: NA

cdr3_aa: CASSQDLGGGNYGYTF
cdr3_nt: TGTGCCAGCAGCCAAGATCTTGGGGGAGGAAACTATGGCTACACCTTC
v_call: TRBV4-2
clone_size: NA
j_call: TRBJ1-2
d_call: NA

cdr3_aa: CASSLDSRLTMNTEAFF
cdr3_nt: TGTGCCAGCAGCTTAGACTCGCGCCTCACCATGAACACTGAAGCTTTCTTT
v_call: TRBV11-3
clone_size: NA
j_call: TRBJ1-1
d_call: NA

cdr3_aa: CASSVAFYNEQFF
cdr3_nt: TGTGCCAGCAGCGTAGCTTTTTACAATGAGCAGTTCTTC
v_call: TRBV9
clone_size: NA
j_call: TRBJ2-1
d_call: NA

cdr3_aa: CASSSPRTSGNYNEQFF
cdr3_nt: TGTGCCAGCAGTTCCCCAAGGACTAGCGGGAATTACAATGAGCAGTTCTTC
v_call: TRBV28
clone_size: NA
j_call: TRBJ2-1
d_call: TRBD2

cdr3_aa: CASSLLLQGAWDEQYF
cdr3_nt: TGTGCCAGCAGCTTACTTTTACAGGGGGCATGGGACGAGCAGTACTTC
v_call: TRBV11-2
clone_size: once
j_call: TRBJ2-7
d_call: TRBD1

cdr3_aa: CASSDRTGADTQYF
cdr3_nt: TGTGCCAGTAGTGACCGAACAGGAGCAGATACGCAGTATTTT
v_call: TRBV19
clone_size: NA
j_call: TRBJ2-3
d_call: NA

cdr3_aa: CASSPPRGAEDYGYTF
cdr3_nt: TGTGCCAGCAGTCCACCCCGGGGGGCAGAGGACTATGGCTACACCTTC
v_call: TRBV28
clone_size: few
j_call: TRBJ1-2
d_call: NA

cdr3_aa: CAPRGEDEKLFF
cdr3_nt: TGTGCTCCCCGGGGCGAGGATGAAAAACTGTTTTTT
v_call: TRBV19
clone_size: NA
j_call: TRBJ1-4
d_call: NA

cdr3_aa: CASSPMGWGKGDTEAFF
cdr3_nt: TGTGCCAGCAGCCCAATGGGATGGGGGAAGGGGGACACTGAAGCTTTCTTT
v_call: TRBV5-6
clone_size: NA
j_call: TRBJ1-1
d_call: NA

cdr3_aa: CASSSTSGGLVYNEQFF
cdr3_nt: TGTGCCAGCAGTTCGACTAGCGGGGGCCTGGTCTACAATGAGCAGTTCTTC
v_call: TRBV27
clone_size: NA
j_call: TRBJ2-1
d_call: TRBD2

cdr3_aa: CASSPRGNSGTEAFF
cdr3_nt: TGTGCCAGCAGCCCCCGGGGCAACTCCGGCACTGAAGCTTTCTTT
v_call: TRBV9
clone_size: NA
j_call: TRBJ1-1
d_call: NA

cdr3_aa: CASSPVAGQETQYF
cdr3_nt: TGTGCCAGCTCACCAGTTGCGGGGCAAGAGACCCAGTACTTC
v_call: TRBV18
clone_size: NA
j_call: TRBJ2-5
d_call: NA

cdr3_aa: CASSGGPRNTEAFF
cdr3_nt: TGTGCCAGTAGTGGGGGACCGAGGAACACTGAAGCTTTCTTT
v_call: TRBV19
clone_size: few
j_call: TRBJ1-1
d_call: NA

cdr3_aa: CASSERTSGGRSQLYF
cdr3_nt: TGTGCCAGCAGTGAACGGACTAGCGGGGGCCGATCTCAGTTGTACTTC
v_call: TRBV2
clone_size: NA
j_call: TRBJ2-5
d_call: TRBD2

cdr3_aa: CATSREQAGHYEQYF
cdr3_nt: TGTGCCACCAGCAGAGAGCAGGCCGGGCATTACGAGCAGTACTTC
v_call: TRBV15
clone_size: few
j_call: TRBJ2-7
d_call: NA

cdr3_aa: CASFLGRIRETQYF
cdr3_nt: TGTGCCAGCTTTCTAGGTCGAATCCGGGAGACCCAGTACTTC
v_call: TRBV6-1
clone_size: NA
j_call: TRBJ2-5
d_call: NA

cdr3_aa: CASSLGGYPWTQYF
cdr3_nt: TGTGCCAGCAGCTTAGGGGGGTACCCGTGGACCCAGTACTTC
v_call: TRBV5-4
clone_size: NA
j_call: TRBJ2-5
d_call: NA

cdr3_aa: CARPTNFPYEQYF
cdr3_nt: TGTGCCAGGCCGACTAACTTTCCCTACGAGCAGTACTTC
v_call: TRBV6-5
clone_size: NA
j_call: TRBJ2-7
d_call: NA

cdr3_aa: CASSQGQGAETIYF
cdr3_nt: TGTGCCAGCTCCCAGGGACAGGGGGCAGAGACCATATATTTT
v_call: TRBV18
clone_size: NA
j_call: TRBJ1-3
d_call: TRBD1

cdr3_aa: CASSRVYSQAAYGYTF
cdr3_nt: TGCGCCAGCAGTCGGGTGTACAGCCAAGCAGCCTATGGCTACACCTTC
v_call: TRBV4-3
clone_size: few
j_call: TRBJ1-2
d_call: NA

cdr3_aa: CASRDRPYEQYF
cdr3_nt: TGTGCCAGCCGGGACAGGCCCTACGAGCAGTACTTC
v_call: TRBV6-6
clone_size: NA
j_call: TRBJ2-7
d_call: TRBD1

cdr3_aa: CASSLQAGVRGYTF
cdr3_nt: TGTGCCAGCAGCTTGCAGGCTGGGGTTAGAGGCTACACCTTC
v_call: TRBV5-5
clone_size: NA
j_call: TRBJ1-2
d_call: NA

cdr3_aa: CASSLAATSGGVSYEQYF
cdr3_nt: TGCGCCAGCAGCTTGGCGGCTACTAGCGGGGGGGTATCCTACGAGCAGTACTTC
v_call: TRBV5-1
clone_size: NA
j_call: TRBJ2-7
d_call: TRBD2

cdr3_aa: CASSPGYRLANTGELFF
cdr3_nt: TGTGCCAGCAGCCCGGGTTACAGGCTTGCGAACACCGGGGAGCTGTTTTTT
v_call: TRBV11-2
clone_size: NA
j_call: TRBJ2-2
d_call: NA

cdr3_aa: CASSLRGGPGDTQYF
cdr3_nt: TGCGCCAGCAGTTTAAGGGGGGGGCCAGGGGATACGCAGTATTTT
v_call: TRBV5-1
clone_size: NA
j_call: TRBJ2-3
d_call: NA

cdr3_aa: CASSSSWDRTYQPQHF
cdr3_nt: TGTGCCAGCAGCTCATCCTGGGACCGTACCTATCAGCCCCAGCATTTT
v_call: TRBV5-8
clone_size: NA
j_call: TRBJ1-5
d_call: NA

cdr3_aa: CASTRDRGPNEQFF
cdr3_nt: TGCGCCAGCACCCGGGACAGGGGACCAAATGAGCAGTTCTTC
v_call: TRBV5-1
clone_size: NA
j_call: TRBJ2-1
d_call: TRBD1

cdr3_aa: CAISEASIGGNTEAFF
cdr3_nt: TGTGCCATCAGTGAGGCTAGTATTGGGGGAAACACTGAAGCTTTCTTT
v_call: TRBV10-3
clone_size: NA
j_call: TRBJ1-1
d_call: NA

cdr3_aa: CASSKILAGGTNTGELFF
cdr3_nt: TGTGCCAGCAGCAAAATCCTAGCGGGGGGGACGAACACCGGGGAGCTGTTTTTT
v_call: TRBV21-1
clone_size: NA
j_call: TRBJ2-2
d_call: NA

cdr3_aa: CASSHTGTGPYEQYF
cdr3_nt: TGTGCCAGCAGCCATACCGGGACAGGGCCCTACGAGCAGTACTTC
v_call: TRBV7-3
clone_size: few
j_call: TRBJ2-7
d_call: TRBD1

cdr3_aa: CASSPPPDGGTQYF
cdr3_nt: TGTGCCAGCTCACCACCGCCGGATGGAGGTACGCAGTATTTT
v_call: TRBV18
clone_size: NA
j_call: TRBJ2-3
d_call: NA

cdr3_aa: CAWRGPRMTGSGTQYF
cdr3_nt: TGTGCCTGGAGGGGACCCCGAATGACAGGGTCGGGGACCCAGTACTTC
v_call: TRBV30
clone_size: once
j_call: TRBJ2-5
d_call: TRBD1

cdr3_aa: CASSQRGGDPYNEQFF
cdr3_nt: TGCGCCAGCAGCCAAAGGGGGGGCGACCCCTACAATGAGCAGTTCTTC
v_call: TRBV4-3
clone_size: NA
j_call: TRBJ2-1
d_call: NA

cdr3_aa: CASSGAGVQETQYF
cdr3_nt: TGTGCCAGCAGCGGCGCCGGGGTACAAGAGACCCAGTACTTC
v_call: TRBV5-5
clone_size: once
j_call: TRBJ2-5
d_call: NA

cdr3_aa: CASSRAGQPQHF
cdr3_nt: TGTGCCAGCTCACGGGCGGGCCAGCCCCAGCATTTT
v_call: TRBV6-6
clone_size: NA
j_call: TRBJ1-5
d_call: NA

cdr3_aa: CASSRGQSPYEQYF
cdr3_nt: TGTGCCAGCTCACGGGGACAGTCCCCCTACGAGCAGTACTTC
v_call: TRBV18
clone_size: NA
j_call: TRBJ2-7
d_call: TRBD1

cdr3_aa: CASSPQGQRYGYTF
cdr3_nt: TGTGCCAGCAGCCCTCAGGGACAGCGCTATGGCTACACCTTC
v_call: TRBV5-6
clone_size: NA
j_call: TRBJ1-2
d_call: TRBD1

cdr3_aa: CASSLEAGKNIQYF
cdr3_nt: TGTGCCAGCAGCTTAGAAGCGGGGAAAAACATTCAGTACTTC
v_call: TRBV11-2
clone_size: NA
j_call: TRBJ2-4
d_call: TRBD2

cdr3_aa: CASRQGFEKLFF
cdr3_nt: TGTGCCAGCAGACAGGGTTTTGAAAAACTGTTTTTT
v_call: TRBV6-5
clone_size: few
j_call: TRBJ1-4
d_call: NA